One T cell receptor beta chain is described in this entry. Its specificity is not known. This entry comes from a study of cytomegalovirus exposure and HLA in healthy donors. Whole-study results and caveats: Most TCR sequences were uncommon, yet certain public TCRs appeared in many donors. Most CMV-associated TCR beta chains appeared HLA-restricted in a later analysis.

Researchers ran the PCR with 60 Vbeta and 13 Jbeta primers. Only in-frame clones appear in the TCRdb table, and some are missing; sequencing was by immunoSEQ multiplex PCR. This listing includes tens of thousands of clones. The TCR sequence derives from a woman aged 60-70 years in good health and CMV-seropositive. Sequenced sample: PBMCs.

CDR3 sequence: CAIQQGNGYTF. The CDR3 DNA sequence: TGTGCCATCCAACAGGGAAATGGCTACACCTTC. This rearrangement joins TRBV10-3 to TRBJ1-2, with D tentatively TRBD1 (6 bases). The CDR3 is 11 residues long. The V gene's germline CDR1 is ENHRY and CDR2 SYGVKD. The V end lost 8 bases, the J end lost 6 bases, and 10 bases lay between the germline ends.